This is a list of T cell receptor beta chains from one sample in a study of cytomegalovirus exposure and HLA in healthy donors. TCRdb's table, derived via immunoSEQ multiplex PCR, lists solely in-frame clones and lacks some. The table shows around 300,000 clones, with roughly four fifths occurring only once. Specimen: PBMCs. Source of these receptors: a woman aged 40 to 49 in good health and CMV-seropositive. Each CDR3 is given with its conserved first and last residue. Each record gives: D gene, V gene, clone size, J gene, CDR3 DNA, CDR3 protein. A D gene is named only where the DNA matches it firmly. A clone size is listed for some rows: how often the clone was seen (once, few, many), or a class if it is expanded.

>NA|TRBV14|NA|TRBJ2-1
TGTGCCAGCAGCCAAGACCTCAAAATTATCCGTAGTGAGCAGTTCTTC
CASSQDLKIIRSEQFF
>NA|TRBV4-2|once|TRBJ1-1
TGTGCCAGCAGCCAAGATCCCCCCAATGAAGCTTTCTTT
CASSQDPPNEAFF
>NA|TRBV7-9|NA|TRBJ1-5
TGTGCCAGCAGCCCATTAGGGGAACCAAATCAGCCCCAGCATTTT
CASSPLGEPNQPQHF
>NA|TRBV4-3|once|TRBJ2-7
TGCGCCAGCAGCCAAGTAGGAGCGGCCCCGAGGGAGCAGTACTTC
CASSQVGAAPREQYF
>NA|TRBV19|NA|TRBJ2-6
TGTGCCAGTAGTGTAGGTCACTCTGGGGCCAACGTCCTGACTTTC
CASSVGHSGANVLTF
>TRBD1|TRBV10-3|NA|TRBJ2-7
TGTGCCACCACGACAGGGGGCGTAAATGGGTACGAGCAGTACTTC
CATTTGGVNGYEQYF
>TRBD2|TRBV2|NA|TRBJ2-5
TGTGCCATCGGGACTAGCGGGAGCCCCTACGAGTCCCAGTACTTC
CAIGTSGSPYESQYF
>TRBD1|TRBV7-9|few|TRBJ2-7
TGTGCCAGCAGCCACAGGGGAACCTACGAGCAGTACTTC
CASSHRGTYEQYF
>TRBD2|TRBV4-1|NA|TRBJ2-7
TGCGCCAGCAGCCAAGTGGACGGGACTAGGAGAACCGAGCAGTACTTC
CASSQVDGTRRTEQYF
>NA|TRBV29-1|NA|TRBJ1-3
TGCAGCGTCACAGGGCAATCTGGTGGAAACACCATATATTTT
CSVTGQSGGNTIYF
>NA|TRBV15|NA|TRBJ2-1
TGTGCCACCAGCCCCTCGGCGGTTGGTGGCAATGAGCAGTTCTTC
CATSPSAVGGNEQFF
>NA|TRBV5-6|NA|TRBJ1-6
TGTGCCAGCAGCTCATGGGGAGGGAATAATTCACCCCTCCACTTT
CASSSWGGNNSPLHF
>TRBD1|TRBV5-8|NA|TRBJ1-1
TGTGCCAGCAGCGTTAACAGGGGCTCTGAAGCTTTCTTT
CASSVNRGSEAFF
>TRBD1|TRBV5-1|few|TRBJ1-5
TGCGCCAGCAGCATAACAGGGGGTCCGGATCAGCCCCAGCATTTT
CASSITGGPDQPQHF
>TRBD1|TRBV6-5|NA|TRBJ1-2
TGTGCCAGCAGGGACACAGGGGACTATGGCTACACCTTC
CASRDTGDYGYTF
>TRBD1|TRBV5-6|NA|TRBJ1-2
TGTGCCAGCAGCACGTCACCGGGACAGGGGAAATATGGCTACACCTTC
CASSTSPGQGKYGYTF
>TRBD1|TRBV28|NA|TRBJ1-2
TGTGCCAGCAGTTTTCGGGACAGGGGAGGCTACACCTTC
CASSFRDRGGYTF
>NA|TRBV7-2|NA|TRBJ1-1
TGTGCCAGCAGCCGGGGGGGAAACACTGAAGCTTTCTTT
CASSRGGNTEAFF
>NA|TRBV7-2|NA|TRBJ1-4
TGTGCCAGCAGCTTAATCAGGGGTGAGGAAAAACTGTTTTTT
CASSLIRGEEKLFF
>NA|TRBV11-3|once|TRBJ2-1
TGTGCCAGCAGTTCCGACGGGAGCTCCTACAATGAGCAGTTCTTC
CASSSDGSSYNEQFF
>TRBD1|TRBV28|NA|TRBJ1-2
TGTGCCAGCAGGGGACAGGGGACCTACTATGGCTACACCTTC
CASRGQGTYYGYTF
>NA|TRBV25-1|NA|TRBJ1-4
TGTGCCAGCAGTGAAATGGCGACAGCAACTAATGAAAAACTGTTTTTT
CASSEMATATNEKLFF
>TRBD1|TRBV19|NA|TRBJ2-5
TGTGCCAGTAGTATCCTCATAGGGACAGTTAAAGAGACCCAGTACTTC
CASSILIGTVKETQYF
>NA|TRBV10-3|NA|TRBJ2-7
TGTGCCATCAGTGACCCACTAGTAGCCGAGCAGTACTTC
CAISDPLVAEQYF
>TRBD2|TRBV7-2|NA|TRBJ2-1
TGTGCCAGCAGCGTAGCACAGGGACTAGCGGTTTACAATGAGCAGTTCTTC
CASSVAQGLAVYNEQFF
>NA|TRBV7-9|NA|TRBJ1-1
TGTGCCAGCAGCTTAGGTCGGGATCAAGCTTTCTTT
CASSLGRDQAFF
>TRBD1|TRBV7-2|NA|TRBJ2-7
TGTGCCAGCAGCTTATTGGGACAGGGGTTTTTCCACGAGCAGTACTTC
CASSLLGQGFFHEQYF
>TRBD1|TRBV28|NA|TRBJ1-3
TGTGCCAGCAGTGAGACAGGGGCAGGGTCTGGAAACACCATATATTTT
CASSETGAGSGNTIYF
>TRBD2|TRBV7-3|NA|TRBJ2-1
TGTGCCAGCAGCTTGAAAGCGGGGCCAAGCTCCTACAATGAGCAGTTCTTC
CASSLKAGPSSYNEQFF
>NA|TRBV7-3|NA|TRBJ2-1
TGTGCCAGCAGCTTAATGCAGGGGCCGTACAATGAGCAGTTCTTC
CASSLMQGPYNEQFF
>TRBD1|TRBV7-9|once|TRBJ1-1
TGTGCCAGCAGCTTCGGGGACAGGGCGTACACTGAAGCTTTCTTT
CASSFGDRAYTEAFF
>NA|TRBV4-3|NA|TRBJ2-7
TGCGCCAGCAGCCAAGATCCACAGGGCCCCTACGAGCAGTACTTC
CASSQDPQGPYEQYF
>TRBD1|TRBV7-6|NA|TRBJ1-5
TGTGCCAGCAGCTTAGAGCCTCCGGGACAGGGGGCGAGAAGCAATCAGCCCCAGCATTTT
CASSLEPPGQGARSNQPQHF
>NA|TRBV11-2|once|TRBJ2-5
TGTGCCAGCAGCTTAGATGTGACAGTCCAAGAGACCCAGTACTTC
CASSLDVTVQETQYF
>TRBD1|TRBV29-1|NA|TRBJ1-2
TGCAGCGTTAAACCGGGACAGGGCCTTCACTATGGCTACACCTTC
CSVKPGQGLHYGYTF
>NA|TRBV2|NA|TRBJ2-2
TGTGCCAGCAGCCCGGCCCACGGGAGCACCGGGGAGCTGTTTTTT
CASSPAHGSTGELFF
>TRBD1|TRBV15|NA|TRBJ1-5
TGTGCCACCAGCAGAGATCTGGCGACAGGGGGCAATCAGCCCCAGCATTTT
CATSRDLATGGNQPQHF
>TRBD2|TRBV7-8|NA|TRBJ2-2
TGTGCCAGCAGCTCCCGGCTAGCGGGAGGGAACACCGGGGAGCTGTTTTTT
CASSSRLAGGNTGELFF
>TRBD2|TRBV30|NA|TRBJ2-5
TGTGCCTGGGCGAAGGGACTAGCCTATGAGACCCAGTACTTC
CAWAKGLAYETQYF
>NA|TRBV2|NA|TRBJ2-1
TGTGCCAGCAGTGAAGAAGCGCGGTGGTCCTACAATGAGCAGTTCTTC
CASSEEARWSYNEQFF
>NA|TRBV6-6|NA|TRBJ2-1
TGTGCCAGCAGTTATTCCCTAGGGGCTAATGAGCAGTTCTTC
CASSYSLGANEQFF